The source of this T cell receptor beta chain is a study of memory CD4+ T cells and cytomegalovirus serostatus. Repertoires were generated with immunoSEQ multiplex PCR, while TCRdb's copy carries only in-frame clones and drops some. This sample has about 59,000 clones, with 80% found just once. The sort gate was single viable CD3+CD4+CD8-CD45RO+ cells for memory CD4+ T cells. The CDR3 runs 13 residues. Germline V gene lookup returns CDR1 SGHAT and CDR2 FQNNGV. Trimming stripped 3 bases from V and 6 bases from J, with 10 bases between. This chain connects TRBV11-2 to TRBJ2-3; perhaps TRBD2 as D (6 bases). Specimen: memory CD4+ T cells from blood. This clonotype was sampled from an adult in good health and CMV-seronegative. Some clones in this sample may be carry-over from other donors' samples. CDR3 in DNA: TGTGCCAGCAGCTTTGGAGGGCGGGATACGCAGTATTTT. As protein: CASSFGGRDTQYF.